This entry lists 6 T cell receptor beta chains sequenced from one sample in a study of shared clonotypes between healthy human individuals. Sequencing used immunoSEQ multiplex PCR; TCRdb keeps in-frame clones, though not all of them. The repertoire has millions of clones, approximately 90% of them found once; the top ten carry 0.13% to 0.15%. Sequenced sample: naive CD4+ T cells sorted from blood. Stated subset: CD45RA+ positively selected. Every receptor here comes from a man between 18 and 35 years old in good health.

The chain carries TRBV6-5 and TRBJ1-1; a possible D gene is TRBD1 (5 bases). V was pared by 5 bases and J by 4 bases, with 17 bases between. Germline CDR1 MNHEY, CDR2 SVGAGI. CDR3 length: 15 amino acids. CDR3: CASSRLDLGGTEAFF. The CDR3, as DNA: TGTGCCAGCAGTCGCCTCGATCTGGGGGGCACTGAAGCTTTCTTT.

As concerns this clone: The identical CDR3 is also encoded by other nucleotide sequences in the sample. The rearrangement joins TRBV20-1 to TRBJ1-5; TRBD1 matches at 7 bases. Germline V gene lookup returns CDR1 DFQATT and CDR2 SNEGSKA (reference sequence). The J segment lost 4 bases and the V segment lost 6 bases, leaving 0 bases of the junction unmatched. This CDR3 is 11 amino acids long. The CDR3 loop reads CSARGNQPQHF. The CDR3 DNA reads as TGCAGTGCCAGGGGGAATCAGCCCCAGCATTTT.

This clone was counted only a few times. The chain employs TRBV2 and TRBJ1-1; no clear D. Germline assignment: CDR1 SNHLY and CDR2 FYNNEI. CDR3 size: 14 residues. V shed 2 bases and J shed 8 bases, with 15 bases lying between them. The CDR3, as DNA: TGTGCCAGCAGTGAAACCCGAAGCGGGAGCGAAGCTTTCTTT. Residues: CASSETRSGSEAFF.

In nucleotides, the CDR3 is TGTGCCAGCAGCTTAGGCTCTGGACAGGGGCCAGATACGCAGTATTTT. Its translation: CASSLGSGQGPDTQYF. V usage is TRBV7-9 and J usage is TRBJ2-3; 9 positions match TRBD1. V shed 1 base, J shed 4 bases, and the junction held 6 bases outside the gene matches. There are 16 residues in the CDR3. Germline assignment: CDR1 SEHNR and CDR2 FQNEAQ (reference sequence).

The V call is TRBV6-6, the J call TRBJ2-1; 10 bases line up with TRBD1. Germline lookup yields CDR1 MNHNY and CDR2 SVGAGI (reference sequence). V shed 4 bases and J 8 bases; nucleotides not matched to a gene: 5. The CDR3 runs to 14 residues. The CDR3 DNA reads as TGTGCCAGCAGTTGGGGACAGGGGAGGGATGAGCAGTTCTTC. Encoded protein: CASSWGQGRDEQFF.

The V call is TRBV2, the J call TRBJ2-1, with 12 positions matching TRBD2. The germline V gene has CDR1 SNHLY and CDR2 FYNNEI. V was clipped by 5 bases and J by 7 bases; unmatched bases: 6. This CDR3 is built from 15 residues. CDR3 in amino acids: CASSTGTSGRNEQFF. As DNA, the CDR3 is TGTGCCAGCAGTACCGGGACTAGCGGGCGAAATGAGCAGTTCTTC.